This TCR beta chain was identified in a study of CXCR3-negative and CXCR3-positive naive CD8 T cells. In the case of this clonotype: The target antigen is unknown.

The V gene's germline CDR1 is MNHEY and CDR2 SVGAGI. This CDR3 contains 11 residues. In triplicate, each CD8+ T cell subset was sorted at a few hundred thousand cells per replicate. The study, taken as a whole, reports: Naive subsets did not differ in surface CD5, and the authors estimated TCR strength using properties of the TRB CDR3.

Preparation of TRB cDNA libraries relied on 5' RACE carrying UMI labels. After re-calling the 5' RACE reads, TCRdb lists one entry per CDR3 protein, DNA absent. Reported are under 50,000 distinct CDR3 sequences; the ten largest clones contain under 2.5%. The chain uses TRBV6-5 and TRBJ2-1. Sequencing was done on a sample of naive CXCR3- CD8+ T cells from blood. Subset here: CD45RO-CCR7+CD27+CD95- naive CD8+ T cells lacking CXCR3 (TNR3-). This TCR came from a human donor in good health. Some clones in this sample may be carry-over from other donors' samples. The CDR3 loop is CASSYLLEQFF.